Following are 13 T cell receptor beta chains from one sample sequenced in a study of T cell responses to AZD1222 COVID-19 vaccine. TCRdb keeps only in-frame clones here, not all; method: immunoSEQ multiplex PCR. The sample has 80,000 to 100,000 clones; approximately 88% are singletons. Specimen: peripheral blood, collected 28 days after the second AZD1222 dose. All receptors come from an adult who received the AZD1222 COVID-19 vaccine.

V usage is TRBV7-9 and J usage is TRBJ2-7; D is possibly TRBD2 (6 bases). The CDR3 loop spans 12 amino acids. Germline V gene sequence: CDR1 SEHNR, CDR2 FQNEAQ (reference sequence). V gave up 6 bases and J gave up 7 bases, with 13 bases separating them. This CDR3 is CASSRDSMEQYF. CDR3 DNA sequence: TGTGCCAGCAGTAGGGACTCGATGGAGCAGTACTTC.

This sequence joins TRBV4-2 and TRBJ1-1, with D perhaps matching TRBD1 (6 bases). CDR3 size: 14 residues. Trimming cost V 9 bases and J 3 bases, with 17 bases left between them. Germline V CDR1 and CDR2: LGHNA, YNFKEQ. CDR3 nucleotides: TGTGCCAGGAGAACAGGGAGGGACTACACTGAAGCTTTCTTT. Translation: CARRTGRDYTEAFF.

The rearrangement uses TRBV14 and TRBJ1-5; D is unclear. The germline V and J ends were trimmed by 4 bases and 6 bases, with 10 bases remaining between them. The germline V gene encodes CDR1 SGHDN and CDR2 FVKESK. The CDR3 runs to 13 residues. The CDR3 loop is CASSRSRGQPQHF. CDR3 bases: TGTGCCAGCAGCCGATCGCGGGGTCAGCCCCAGCATTTT.

CDR3 amino acids: CASSLGLAVTDTQYF. CDR3 coding DNA: TGTGCCAGTTCCCTAGGACTAGCTGTTACAGATACGCAGTATTTT. J is TRBJ2-3 and V is TRBV2; 8 bases line up with TRBD2. The CDR3 spans 15 residues. Germline V gives CDR1 SNHLY, CDR2 FYNNEI. V lost 9 bases to trimming and J lost 3 bases; unmatched junction nucleotides: 11. Using reference TRBV2 and TRBJ2-3 for the parts outside the CDR3, the full variable domain is EPEVTQTPSHQVTQMGQEVILRCVPISNHLYFYWYRQILGQKVEFLVSFYNNEISEKSEIFDDQFSVERPDGSNFTLKIRSTKLEDSAMYFCASSLGLAVTDTQYFGPGTRLTVL.

A single count supports this clone. A read error may produce the germline difference seen at one junction end. The V and J genes are TRBV2 and TRBJ2-7, with 7 bases lining up with TRBD1. The CDR3 extends over 15 amino acids. Per the germline V gene, CDR1 is SNHLY and CDR2 is FYNNEI. The CDR3 nucleotides read TGTGCCAGCAGTGAGACGGGACAGCCAGGAGCAGTAAAGAACTTC. Its translation is CASSETGQPGAVKNF.

The chain couples TRBV3-1 (or the pseudogene TRBV3-2) to TRBJ1-2, with 10 bases fitting TRBD1. Germline CDR1 is LGHDT and CDR2 is YNNKEL (reference sequence). The CDR3 spans 15 residues. J gave up 8 bases and V 1 base, and 7 bases lay outside the gene matches. The CDR3 DNA sequence: TGTGCCAGCAGCCAAGGGTGGACAGGGGGTAGCGGCTACACCTTC. Protein sequence: CASSQGWTGGSGYTF.

The chain joins TRBV6-5 to TRBJ2-3; no firm D call. This CDR3 contains 13 residues. Germline values: CDR1 MNHEY, CDR2 SVGAGI. Trimming left V 6 bases short and J 6 bases short, with 13 bases between. CDR3 DNA: TGTGCCAGCAGCGGCCTGGGTGGGGATACGCAGTATTTT. Translating gives CASSGLGGDTQYF.

This rearrangement joins TRBV7-2 to TRBJ2-5; a weak D match, TRBD1 (5 bases). CDR1 SGHTA and CDR2 FQGNSA come from the germline V gene. CDR3 size: 14 residues. Trimming took 1 base from V and 5 from J, leaving 11 bases between them. This chain's CDR3 is CASSLVSGQETQYF. CDR3 DNA sequence: TGTGCCAGCAGCTTAGTGTCAGGGCAGGAGACCCAGTACTTC.

This chain joins TRBV5-4 and TRBJ1-2; TRBD1 matches at 7 bases. J was trimmed by 0 bases and V by 5 bases; bases with no gene match: 7. CDR1 SGHNT and CDR2 YYREEE come from the germline V gene (reference sequence). The CDR3 runs 15 residues. The CDR3 protein is CASRTPGQTNYGYTF. Here the CDR3 DNA reads TGTGCCAGCAGAACCCCGGGACAGACTAACTATGGCTACACCTTC.

J is TRBJ1-4 and V is TRBV7-9; no clear D gene. CDR1 and CDR2 (germline): SEHNR, FQNEAQ (reference sequence). With 4 bases removed from V and 0 bases from J, the gap between germline ends came to 18 bases. The CDR3 covers 18 residues. CDR3 amino acids: CASSWNLAGGPTNEKLFF. The CDR3, as DNA: TGTGCCAGCAGCTGGAACCTAGCAGGCGGTCCAACTAATGAAAAACTGTTTTTT.

The gene calls are TRBV18 and TRBJ1-3, with D possibly matching TRBD1 (6 bases). The CDR3 covers 14 residues. V dropped 4 bases and J dropped 0 bases, with 7 bases sitting between them. CDR1 is KGHSH, CDR2 LQKENI, per germline. Here the CDR3 DNA reads TGTGCCAGCTCACTGGACAGCTCTGGAAACACCATATATTTT. This encodes CASSLDSSGNTIYF.

This chain joins TRBV6-5 and TRBJ1-3, with 7 bases lining up with TRBD1. CDR1 MNHEY and CDR2 SVGAGI come from the germline V gene. After removal of 0 bases from V and 2 bases from J, the junction contained 1 base not matched to a gene. This CDR3 comprises 15 residues. CDR3: CASSYSGTAGNTIYF. The CDR3 DNA sequence: TGTGCCAGCAGTTACTCTGGGACAGCTGGAAACACCATATATTTT.

The gene calls are TRBV7-9 and TRBJ2-3; D call uncertain. The ends were cut back, 2 bases at V and 4 bases at J, with 7 bases in the middle. The CDR3 runs 13 residues. Germline V gene sequence: CDR1 SEHNR, CDR2 FQNEAQ (reference sequence). As DNA, the CDR3 is TGTGCCAGCAGCTTATCCGAAGCAGATACGCAGTATTTT. Its translation: CASSLSEADTQYF.